This T cell receptor (beta chain) was observed in a study of T cell responses to AZD1222 COVID-19 vaccine. Study-wide context: Whether given at about 4 or about 12 weeks, second doses were pooled.

The germline CDR1 and CDR2 sequences are MNHEY and SVGAGI. Germline trimming cut 6 bases from V and 2 bases from J; bases unmatched to any gene: 9. The CDR3 totals 15 residues. Here immunoSEQ multiplex PCR was the method, and the copy in TCRdb shows in-frame clones only, minus some. Of over 95,000 clones listed, about 89% were seen once; the top ten hold roughly 4.7%. The sequencing here drew on peripheral blood, taken on day 0 of AZD1222 vaccination. The rearrangement links TRBV6-5 to TRBJ1-2; the match to TRBD1 covers 7 bases. The receptor's source is an adult in good health. This CDR3 is CASSLLQTGNYGYTF. The CDR3 region has the DNA TGTGCCAGCAGCCTCCTTCAGACAGGGAACTATGGCTACACCTTC.